The 12 T cell receptor beta chains given below trace back to one sample, sequenced in a study of OX40 agonist ivuxolimab in advanced cancers. Clones were read by immunoSEQ multiplex PCR, and TCRdb kept only the in-frame ones, dropping some. The sample consists of 48,000 or so clones, about 90% of them appearing once. The specimen comprised CD4+ or CD8+ T cells sorted from blood, sampled in a trial of the OX40 agonist ivuxolimab. Every receptor here comes from an adult with an advanced solid tumor such as melanoma, head and neck, liver or kidney cancer.

The chain links TRBV4-3 to TRBJ1-4; TRBD1 might be the D (5 bases). Germline CDR1 and CDR2: LGHNA and YSLEER. The CDR3 runs to 16 residues. Trimming shortened V by 4 bases and J by 5 bases, and 17 bases separated the two germline ends. CDR3: CASSPRDSLINEKLFF. The DNA of the CDR3 is TGCGCCAGCAGCCCGCGCGACAGCCTTATCAATGAAAAACTGTTTTTT.

The genes are TRBV9 and TRBJ1-4, with 9 bases matching TRBD1. The CDR3 runs 15 residues. CDR1 and CDR2 from the germline V gene are SGDLS and YYNGEE. V lost 1 base and J lost 7; bases outside the gene matches: 5. The CDR3 DNA is TGTGCCAGCAGCGTAACAGGGGGCGCAGTTGAAAAACTGTTTTTT. Protein: CASSVTGGAVEKLFF.

The V call is TRBV5-5, the J call TRBJ2-7, with TRBD1 identical over 7 bases. The CDR3 is 15 residues long. Germline V CDR1 and CDR2: SGHKS, YYEKEE (reference sequence). J was trimmed by 5 bases and V by 4 bases; bases with no gene match: 12. The CDR3 bases are TGTGCCAGCAGCCGACGGACCGGGACAGCCAACGAGCAGTACTTC. It encodes CASSRRTGTANEQYF. The full variable domain, its missing parts supplied by reference TRBV5-5 and TRBJ2-7, is DAGVTQSPTHLIKTRGQQVTLRCSPISGHKSVSWYQQVLGQGPQFIFQYYEKEERGRGNFPDRFSARQFPNYSSELNVNALLLGDSALYLCASSRRTGTANEQYFGPGTRLTVT.

This clone came up once. The chain combines TRBV9 with TRBJ2-1; D possibly corresponds to TRBD2 (5 bases). Germline assignment: CDR1 SGDLS and CDR2 YYNGEE. The CDR3 runs 15 residues. V lost 0 bases and J lost 1, with 8 bases in between. Here the CDR3 reads CASSVESGSYNEQFF. CDR3 nucleotide sequence: TGTGCCAGCAGCGTAGAATCGGGATCCTACAATGAGCAGTTCTTC.

The chain uses TRBV27 and TRBJ2-7; D is unclear. Trimming removed 3 bases at V and 5 bases at J, with 2 bases between. The CDR3 totals 10 residues. Germline lookup yields CDR1 MNHEY and CDR2 SMNVEV (reference sequence). Here the CDR3 reads CASSFNEQYF. DNA of the CDR3: TGTGCCAGCAGTTTCAACGAGCAGTACTTC.

This sequence joins TRBV27 and TRBJ2-3; D ambiguous. The ends were cut back, 4 bases at V and 4 bases at J, with 6 bases in the middle. CDR1 is MNHEY and CDR2 is SMNVEV in the germline V gene (reference sequence). The CDR3 has 12 residues. The CDR3 DNA is TGTGCCAGCAGTTCTAGTGCAGATACGCAGTATTTT. Translation gives CASSSSADTQYF.

Comments on this clone: In the same sample, other DNA sequences code for this CDR3. The chain links TRBV7-6 to TRBJ2-7; D is unclear. Trimming shortened V by 2 bases and J by 4 bases, and 6 bases separated the two germline ends. Germline V lookup: CDR1 SGHVS, CDR2 FNYEAQ. This CDR3 contains 12 residues. In nucleotides, the CDR3 is TGTGCCAGCAGCTTAACGGCGTACGAGCAGTACTTC. Amino acid sequence: CASSLTAYEQYF. Full variable domain (outside the CDR3, taken from reference TRBV7-6 and TRBJ2-7): GAGVSQSPRYKVTKRGQDVALRCDPISGHVSLYWYRQALGQGPEFLTYFNYEAQQDKSGLPNDRFSAERPEGSISTLTIQRTEQRDSAMYRCASSLTAYEQYFGPGTRLTVT.

This sequence joins TRBV5-1 and TRBJ1-6; D gene unclear. The CDR3 sequence is 17 residues long. Germline assignment: CDR1 SGHRS and CDR2 YFSETQ. Trimming pared 0 bases from V and 1 base from J, leaving 11 bases between. CDR3 protein: CASSLDFGWSYNSPLHF. The CDR3 DNA reads as TGCGCCAGCAGCTTGGATTTCGGGTGGTCCTATAATTCACCCCTCCACTTT.

The rearrangement joins TRBV7-2 to TRBJ2-7, with 10 bases that match TRBD1. The CDR3 has 15 residues. Germline CDR1 is SGHTA and CDR2 is FQGNSA. Germline trimming cut 4 bases from V and 1 base from J; bases unmatched to any gene: 4. CDR3 nucleotide sequence: TGTGCCAGCAGCTCCTGGGGACAGGGGTCCTACGAGCAGTACTTC. It encodes CASSSWGQGSYEQYF.

The CDR3: CASRPRINWDYEFF. For the CDR3, the DNA is TGCGCCAGCAGGCCCAGAATAAATTGGGACTATGAGTTCTTC. J is TRBJ2-1 and V is TRBV4-1; 7 nucleotides agree with TRBD2. V trimming: 6 bases; J trimming: 14 bases; junction bases outside the gene matches: 16. CDR3 length equals 14 residues. Per germline, CDR1 MGHRA and CDR2 YSYEKL.

The chain couples TRBV9 to TRBJ2-3; the match to TRBD2 covers 12 bases. Germline CDR1 reads SGDLS; CDR2 reads YYNGEE. The trim removed 4 bases at V and 4 bases at J, leaving 7 bases unmatched. CDR3 length: 16 amino acids. CDR3 protein: CASSLSSGGASDTQYF. DNA of the CDR3: TGTGCCAGCAGCCTTTCTAGCGGGGGGGCGTCAGATACGCAGTATTTT.

This clone was observed a single time. V and J are TRBV27 and TRBJ1-5; 11 bases align to TRBD1. CDR3 size: 17 residues. J lost 3 bases, V lost 3 bases, and 7 bases had no gene match. CDR1 and CDR2 (germline): MNHEY, SMNVEV (reference sequence). This CDR3 reads CASSFLGTGGVNQPQHF. The CDR3 nucleotides read TGTGCCAGCAGTTTCCTCGGGACAGGGGGAGTCAATCAGCCCCAGCATTTT.